The TCR beta chain described here comes from a study of T-cell memory formation after mild COVID-19. This clonotype was found a few times. Its matching antigen is unknown. Study outcomes and limitations: While clones contracting from day 15 to 85 were balanced between CD4 and CD8, later expanders leaned CD4+.

Germline V gene data show CDR1 as MNHEY and CDR2 as SVGEGT. The length of the CDR3 is 16 residues. V was pared by 8 bases and J by 2 bases, with 10 bases of the junction left unmatched. TCRdb processed the 5' RACE reads anew with MiXCR; each CDR3 protein has one entry. The sample lists 150,000 to 200,000 distinct CDR3 sequences, roughly 31% occurring once. The sequenced material came from PBMCs or a T cell subset sorted from them (not recorded which). This chain joins TRBV6-2 or TRBV6-3 and TRBJ2-7, with 12 bases lining up with TRBD2. This sequence was found in an adult woman who had mild COVID-19 (a few samples of this study predate the infection). Cell type and time point are not known. Here the CDR3 DNA reads TGTGCCAGCCGTGAAACTAGCGGGGGGAAGACCTACGAGCAGTACTTC. Translation: CASRETSGGKTYEQYF.